This TCR beta chain was identified during a study of CD8 T cells in Susac syndrome. Study-level findings and limits: A relatively small number of individuals underwent TCR sequencing and HLA analysis.

As to this clonotype: Its antigen is currently unknown.

It was with random hexamers that roughly 0.45 to 1 ug RNA was reverse transcribed. It was immunoSEQ multiplex PCR that amplified TCR beta CDR3 across 54 Vbeta and 13 Jbeta. One entry per CDR3 protein, called by TCRdb with MiXCR from the immunoSEQ multiplex PCR reads. The sample yields almost 450,000 distinct CDR3 sequences, more than 70% seen once. CD8+ and CD4+ T cells circulating in blood were sequenced for TCR beta. In contrast to the negatively isolated CD8+ and CD4+ T cells, TEMRA cells were FACS-enriched. Per the germline V gene, CDR1 is SGHDN and CDR2 is FVKESK. The V end lost 3 bases, the J end lost 3 bases, and 8 bases lay between the germline ends. There are 14 residues in the CDR3.

The chain has TRBV14 and TRBJ2-2; TRBD1 might be the D (5 bases). The sample was CD8+ T cells from PBMCs. This sequence originates from a human donor with multiple sclerosis. The CDR3 nucleotides are TGTGCCAGCAGCCACAGGGCCTACACCGGGGAGCTGTTTTTT. Its translation: CASSHRAYTGELFF.